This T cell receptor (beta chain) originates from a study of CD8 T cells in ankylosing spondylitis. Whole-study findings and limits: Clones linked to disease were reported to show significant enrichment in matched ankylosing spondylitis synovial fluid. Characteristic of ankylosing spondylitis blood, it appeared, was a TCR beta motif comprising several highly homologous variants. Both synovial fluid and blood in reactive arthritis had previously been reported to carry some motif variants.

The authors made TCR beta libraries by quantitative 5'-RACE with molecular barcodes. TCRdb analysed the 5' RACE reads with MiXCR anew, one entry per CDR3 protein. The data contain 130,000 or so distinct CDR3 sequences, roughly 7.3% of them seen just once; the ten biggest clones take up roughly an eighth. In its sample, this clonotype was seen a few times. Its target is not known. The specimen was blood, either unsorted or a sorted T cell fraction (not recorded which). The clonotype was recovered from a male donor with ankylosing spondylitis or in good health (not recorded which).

CDR3 sequence reads: CASSLGNSDSYNEQFF. CDR3 DNA: TGCGCCAGCAGCTTGGGAAACAGTGACTCCTACAATGAGCAGTTCTTC. The gene calls are TRBV5-1 and TRBJ2-1, with D hard to call. V gave up 0 bases and J gave up 0 bases, with 10 bases separating them. The CDR3 is made up of 16 amino acids. From germline, CDR1 is SGHRS and CDR2 YFSETQ.